The 28 T cell receptor beta chains presented below share a single source sample, sequenced in a study of blood T cell repertoires in COVID-19. Produced via immunoSEQ multiplex PCR; TCRdb's table is partial and in-frame only. Among 30,000 to 50,000 clones listed, over 65% were seen once. Material for sequencing was peripheral blood. These receptors all stem from a man aged 50 to 60 with active or convalescent COVID-19.

V gene TRBV5-5 combines with J gene TRBJ1-2; the match to TRBD1 covers 7 bases. This CDR3 region has 15 residues. V lost 4 bases to trimming and J lost 3 bases; unmatched junction nucleotides: 9. Germline V gene data show CDR1 as SGHKS and CDR2 as YYEKEE (reference sequence). CDR3 loop: CASSLERGPYYGYTF. The CDR3 bases are TGTGCCAGCAGCCTAGAAAGGGGGCCCTACTATGGCTACACCTTC.

The V call is TRBV11-2, the J call TRBJ1-6; 10 positions match TRBD1. The germline gives CDR1 SGHAT, CDR2 FQNNGV. The V segment lost 5 bases and the J segment 7 bases; nucleotides outside the gene matches: 17. The CDR3 contains 19 residues. The CDR3 sequence is CASSARDRGQYRRNSPLHF. Here the CDR3 DNA reads TGTGCCAGCAGCGCCCGGGACAGGGGTCAATACAGGCGAAATTCACCCCTCCACTTT.

This sequence joins TRBV9 and TRBJ1-3; the match to TRBD1 covers 7 bases. Unmatched junction bases numbered 4, after V lost 4 bases and J lost 0 bases. Per the germline V gene, CDR1 is SGDLS and CDR2 is YYNGEE. The CDR3 length is 15 residues. Written as DNA, the CDR3 is TGTGCCAGCAGCCCCCGGACAGGCTCTGGAAACACCATATATTTT. Amino acids: CASSPRTGSGNTIYF. Combining the CDR3 with reference TRBV9 and TRBJ1-3 gives the whole variable domain DSGVTQTPKHLITATGQRVTLRCSPRSGDLSVYWYQQSLDQGLQFLIQYYNGEERAKGNILERFSAQQFPDLHSELNLSSLELGDSALYFCASSPRTGSGNTIYFGEGSWLTVV.

The CDR3 region has the DNA TGTGCCAGCAGTGAAGCGGGGGGGCCCAATGAGCAGTTCTTC. This sequence encodes CASSEAGGPNEQFF. This rearrangement joins TRBV6-4 to TRBJ2-1, with 10 bases aligning to TRBD2. Germline-derived CDR1 and CDR2 are MRHNA and SNTAGT. With V trimmed by 3 bases and J by 6 bases, 2 bases remained unmatched. There are 14 residues in the CDR3.

The J gene is TRBJ2-1, the V gene TRBV24-1, with TRBD2 matching 9 bases. Germline CDR1 and CDR2: KGHDR and SFDVKD. The CDR3 is made up of 15 amino acids. The V gene end was trimmed by 5 bases and the J gene end by 4 bases; junction bases not matched to a gene: 5. CDR3 sequence reads: CATSAASGEYNEQFF. The CDR3 DNA reads as TGTGCCACCAGTGCGGCTAGCGGGGAGTACAATGAGCAGTTCTTC.

This rearrangement joins TRBV6-6 to TRBJ2-3, with D maybe TRBD2 (5 bases). The V end was cut by 0 bases, the J end by 4 bases, with 8 bases between. This CDR3 is 14 amino acids long. CDR1 is MNHNY and CDR2 is SVGAGI in the germline V gene (reference sequence). The CDR3 protein is CASSYSGRPDTQYF. In nucleotides, the CDR3 is TGTGCCAGCAGTTACTCAGGGAGACCAGATACGCAGTATTTT.

This sequence joins TRBV7-9 and TRBJ2-5, with D uncertain. The V gene's germline CDR1 is SEHNR and CDR2 FQNEAQ (reference sequence). The germline V and J ends were trimmed by 5 bases and 5 bases, with 21 bases remaining between them. There are 16 residues in the CDR3. DNA for the CDR3: TGTGCCAGCAGCCTATCACACAGTACCACCAGGGAGACCCAGTACTTC. It yields the protein CASSLSHSTTRETQYF. Filled out from reference TRBV7-9 and TRBJ2-5, the complete variable domain reads DTGVSQNPRHKITKRGQNVTFRCDPISEHNRLYWYRQTLGQGPEFLTYFQNEAQLEKSRLLSDRFSAERPKGSFSTLEIQRTEQGDSAMYLCASSLSHSTTRETQYFGPGTRLLVL.

The chain is built from TRBV27 and TRBJ1-4, with 9 bases that match TRBD1. CDR1 and CDR2 from the germline V gene are MNHEY and SMNVEV (reference sequence). The CDR3 consists of 12 residues. V lost 8 bases to trimming and J lost 6 bases; unmatched junction nucleotides: 1. The chain's CDR3 is CASGTGYEKLFF. CDR3 DNA: TGTGCCAGCGGGACAGGGTATGAAAAACTGTTTTTT. Full variable domain (rest looked up from reference TRBV27 and TRBJ1-4): EAQVTQNPRYLITVTGKKLTVTCSQNMNHEYMSWYRQDPGLGLRQIYYSMNVEVTDKGDVPEGYKVSRKEKRNFPLILESPSPNQTSLYFCASGTGYEKLFFGSGTQLSVL.

The chain combines TRBV7-9 with TRBJ2-7; D unclear. Trimming stripped 0 bases from V and 4 bases from J, with 7 bases between. Germline CDR1 reads SEHNR; CDR2 reads FQNEAQ (reference sequence). The CDR3 is made up of 13 amino acids. CDR3 nucleotides: TGTGCCAGCAGCTTAGCCACAGAGTACGAGCAGTACTTC. It codes for CASSLATEYEQYF.

Here the CDR3 reads CASSLTGAIYEQYF. CDR3 nucleotides: TGTGCCAGCAGCCTAACAGGGGCCATTTACGAGCAGTACTTC. The chain is built from TRBV5-4 and TRBJ2-7; 7 bases match TRBD1. The germline V gene has CDR1 SGHNT and CDR2 YYREEE (reference sequence). V was pared by 4 bases and J by 4 bases, with 8 bases of the junction left unmatched. The CDR3 consists of 14 residues.

The chain is built from TRBV27 and TRBJ2-3, with 13 bases fitting TRBD2. The CDR3 runs 16 residues. The V segment lost 3 bases and the J segment 5 bases; nucleotides outside the gene matches: 5. CDR1 MNHEY and CDR2 SMNVEV come from the germline V gene (reference sequence). The CDR3 protein is CASSLTSGGFGDTQYF. The CDR3 nucleotides are TGTGCCAGCAGTTTGACTAGCGGGGGGTTTGGAGATACGCAGTATTTT.

This clone occurred a few times. V is TRBV18 and J is TRBJ1-5, with D possibly matching TRBD1 (5 bases). V lost 4 bases to trimming and J lost 2 bases, with 6 bases between them. This CDR3 has 13 residues. Germline CDR1 reads KGHSH; CDR2 reads LQKENI. The CDR3: CASSQGRNQPQHF. The CDR3 DNA follows: TGTGCCAGCTCACAGGGGCGCAATCAGCCCCAGCATTTT.

The chain employs TRBV9 and TRBJ2-2, with D tentatively TRBD2 (6 bases). Trimming shortened V by 3 bases and J by 1 base, and 10 bases separated the two germline ends. Germline V lookup: CDR1 SGDLS, CDR2 YYNGEE. This CDR3 contains 15 residues. The chain's CDR3 is CASSGGTLNTGELFF. The CDR3 nucleotides are TGTGCCAGCAGCGGAGGGACTTTGAACACCGGGGAGCTGTTTTTT.

The chain recombines TRBV29-1 with TRBJ1-1; TRBD1 might be the D (5 bases). This CDR3 is built from 13 residues. The V end lost 4 bases, the J end lost 1 base, and 10 bases lay between the germline ends. Germline V gives CDR1 SQVTM, CDR2 ANQGSEA. The CDR3 region has the DNA TGCAGCGTTGGCACGGGGGGGAACACTGAAGCTTTCTTT. Protein: CSVGTGGNTEAFF.

The genes are TRBV4-1 and TRBJ1-5; TRBD1 matches 7 bases. The CDR3 runs 16 residues. V lost 0 bases and J lost 2; bases outside the gene matches: 4. Germline lookup yields CDR1 MGHRA and CDR2 YSYEKL. CDR3 nucleotide sequence: TGCGCCAGCAGCCAAGAAGGGGGGACAGGCAATCAGCCCCAGCATTTT. This sequence encodes CASSQEGGTGNQPQHF.

The CDR3, as DNA: TGTGCCAGCAGCTTTCTCCGGGGGGAAGCAGATACGCAGTATTTT. It yields the protein CASSFLRGEADTQYF. The rearrangement links TRBV7-9 to TRBJ2-3; 7 bases align to TRBD2. The J segment lost 4 bases and the V segment lost 3 bases, leaving 7 bases of the junction unmatched. This CDR3 is 15 amino acids long. CDR1 and CDR2 from the germline V gene are SEHNR and FQNEAQ (reference sequence).

This clone was seen a few times. The chain carries TRBV12-3 or TRBV12-4 and TRBJ1-2; TRBD1 matches at 10 bases. CDR3 size: 13 residues. Trimming cost V 3 bases and J 9 bases; bases outside gene matches: 4. CDR3 nucleotides: TGTGCCAGCAGTTTCCGACAGGGGGCTAGCTACACCTTC. Translated, it gives CASSFRQGASYTF.

The chain links TRBV6-6 to TRBJ2-7; 10 bases line up with TRBD2. CDR3 length: 15 amino acids. J gave up 2 bases and V 4 bases, and 5 bases lay outside the gene matches. The germline CDR1 and CDR2 sequences are MNHNY and SVGAGI (reference sequence). The CDR3 sequence is CASSSGLAATYEQYF. The CDR3 DNA follows: TGTGCCAGCAGTTCCGGACTAGCGGCTACCTACGAGCAGTACTTC.

This clone is medium-sized by share. CDR3 nucleotide sequence: TGCGCCAGCAGCTTGACGCAGGCCGAGGGTGAGCAGTTCTTC. Translating gives CASSLTQAEGEQFF. The chain combines TRBV5-1 with TRBJ2-1; possibly TRBD2 for D (5 bases). The CDR3 has 14 residues. Germline V gene data show CDR1 as SGHRS and CDR2 as YFSETQ. The V end lost 1 base, the J end lost 9 bases, and 14 bases lay between the germline ends.

In this sample, this clone turned up once. The gene calls are TRBV19 and TRBJ1-1; a weak D match, TRBD1 (6 bases). V was trimmed by 5 bases and J by 4 bases, leaving 11 bases between them. The CDR3 has 13 residues. In germline, CDR1 is LNHDA, CDR2 SQIVND (reference sequence). The CDR3: CASSATGLTEAFF. The CDR3 nucleotides read TGTGCCAGTAGTGCCACAGGGCTCACTGAAGCTTTCTTT.

The CDR3 DNA reads TGTGCCAGCAGTGTGACAGGGAGGAGCAATCAGCCCCAGCATTTT. Translation gives CASSVTGRSNQPQHF. V is TRBV27 and J is TRBJ1-5; 7 bases map to TRBD1. The CDR3 loop spans 15 amino acids. V shed 5 bases and J 1 base; nucleotides not matched to a gene: 5. CDR1 is MNHEY, CDR2 SMNVEV, per germline (reference sequence).

J is TRBJ2-7 and V is TRBV9, with 7 nucleotides matching TRBD1. The CDR3 contains 14 residues. Per germline, CDR1 SGDLS and CDR2 YYNGEE. V was pared by 3 bases and J by 4 bases, with 7 bases of the junction left unmatched. The DNA of the CDR3 is TGTGCCAGCAGCGCTCCCGGGACAGTGTACGAGCAGTACTTC. Amino acid sequence: CASSAPGTVYEQYF.

This chain joins TRBV4-1 and TRBJ1-4; D is possibly TRBD1 (5 bases). CDR1 is MGHRA, CDR2 YSYEKL, per germline. With 8 bases removed from V and 6 bases from J, the gap between germline ends came to 10 bases. The CDR3 is 12 amino acids. The CDR3, as DNA: TGCGCCAGCGGGGGGTCCGATGAAAAACTGTTTTTT. It specifies CASGGSDEKLFF.

This clone came up a few times. This chain connects TRBV6-5 to TRBJ2-7, with D perhaps TRBD1 (5 bases). Deletions cut 2 bases from V and 0 bases from J, with 11 bases between. The germline V gene has CDR1 MNHEY and CDR2 SVGAGI. The CDR3 length is 15 residues. This chain's CDR3 is CASSYGRASSYEQYF. The CDR3 DNA is TGTGCCAGCAGTTACGGCAGGGCTAGCTCCTACGAGCAGTACTTC.

This rearrangement joins TRBV29-1 to TRBJ2-7, with TRBD1 matching over 10 bases. V dropped 0 bases and J dropped 6; count of bases not matched to a gene: 8. From germline, CDR1 is SQVTM and CDR2 ANQGSEA. The CDR3 runs 15 residues. In nucleotides, the CDR3 is TGCAGCGTTGAAGATCTGGAGACAGGGGGCCTCGAGCAGTACTTC. It codes for CSVEDLETGGLEQYF.

This chain joins TRBV7-9 and TRBJ1-2; no reliable D call. This CDR3 has 15 amino acids. Trimming took 5 bases from V and 2 from J, leaving 15 bases between them. Germline CDR1 is SEHNR and CDR2 is FQNEAQ (reference sequence). The CDR3: CASSQDRGVNYGYTF. Here the CDR3 DNA reads TGTGCCAGCAGCCAAGATCGAGGCGTAAACTATGGCTACACCTTC.

The chain carries TRBV14 and TRBJ2-7; 9 nucleotides agree with TRBD2. The CDR3 sequence is 16 residues long. J lost 5 bases, V lost 5 bases, and 13 bases had no gene match. Germline V lookup: CDR1 SGHDN, CDR2 FVKESK. CDR3 sequence reads: CASSEVHQVAGDEQYF. The DNA for the CDR3 is TGTGCCAGCAGCGAAGTCCACCAGGTAGCGGGGGACGAGCAGTACTTC. Drawing the rest from reference TRBV14 and TRBJ2-7, the complete variable domain is EAGVTQFPSHSVIEKGQTVTLRCDPISGHDNLYWYRRVMGKEIKFLLHFVKESKQDESGMPNNRFLAERTGGTYSTLKVQPAELEDSGVYFCASSEVHQVAGDEQYFGPGTRLTVT.

V gene TRBV7-9 combines with J gene TRBJ2-2; D may be TRBD1 (5 bases). The CDR3 loop spans 16 amino acids. Germline V lookup: CDR1 SEHNR, CDR2 FQNEAQ (reference sequence). V was trimmed by 5 bases and J by 0 bases, leaving 13 bases between them. The CDR3 loop reads CASSGRQTSNTGELFF. The CDR3 region has the DNA TGTGCCAGCAGCGGCCGACAGACCTCGAACACCGGGGAGCTGTTTTTT.